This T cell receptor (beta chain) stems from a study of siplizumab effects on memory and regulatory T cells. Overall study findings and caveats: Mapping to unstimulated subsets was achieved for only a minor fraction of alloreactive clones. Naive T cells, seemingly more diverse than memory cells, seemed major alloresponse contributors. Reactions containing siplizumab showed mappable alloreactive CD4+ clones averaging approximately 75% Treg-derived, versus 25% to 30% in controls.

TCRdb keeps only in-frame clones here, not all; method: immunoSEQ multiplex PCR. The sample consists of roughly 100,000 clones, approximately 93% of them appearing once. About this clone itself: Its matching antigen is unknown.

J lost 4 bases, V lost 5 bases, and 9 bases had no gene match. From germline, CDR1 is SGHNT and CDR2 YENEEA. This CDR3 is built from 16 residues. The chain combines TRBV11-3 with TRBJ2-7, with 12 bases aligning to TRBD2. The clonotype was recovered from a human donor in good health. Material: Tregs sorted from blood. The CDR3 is CASSLRLAGDSYEQYF. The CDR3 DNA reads TGTGCCAGCAGCCTAAGACTAGCGGGAGATTCGTACGAGCAGTACTTC.